The present T cell receptor beta chain was sequenced within a study of vaccination and CD4 T cells after COVID-19. Notes on this clonotype: Its antigen is currently unknown.

Sequencing of the DNA from cultured CD4+ T cells was carried out with the Oncomine TCR Beta short-read assay. TCRdb redid the calling of the PCR reads with MiXCR, one entry per CDR3 protein. The sample has 20,000 or so distinct CDR3 sequences, around 40% seen once. Study-level findings and limits: The study found that a median about 87% of reactive clones in convalescent patients appeared only post-vaccination.

Treatment indicated: roughly 11-day PBMC culture with coronavirus spike peptide pools or control peptides (ViraFEST assay). The V end lost 0 bases, the J end lost 4 bases, and 15 bases lay between the germline ends. The CDR3 is made up of 15 amino acids. Germline CDR1 and CDR2: DFQATT and SNEGSKA (reference sequence). This specimen was CD4+ T cells from blood, cultured in vitro, taken before SARS-CoV-2 vaccination. The chain links TRBV20-1 to TRBJ2-5, with D perhaps matching TRBD1 (6 bases). The receptor was isolated from a human donor who had recovered from COVID-19. CDR3 coding DNA: TGCAGTGCTAGAGATCAATCGGGACATTTAGAGACCCAGTACTTC. This translates into CSARDQSGHLETQYF.